This T cell receptor (beta chain) was profiled in a study of CD8+CD57+ T cells in acquired aplastic anemia. The overall study: Isolated CD4+ and CD8+ cells, once sorted, yielded DNA averaging roughly 3.2 ug. Healthy donors averaged approximately 9.8 million reads for CD4+ cells.

Remarks on this clonotype: What it binds is unknown.

Overall study findings and caveats: Patients and controls shared over 25 CD8+ CDR3 sequences, which appeared highly expressed in patients and within their immunodominant clones.

The template for TCR beta VDJ and CDR3 sequence profiling was genomic DNA. TCRdb reprocessed the reads via MiXCR and lists one record per CDR3 protein. The sample contains around 64,000 distinct CDR3 sequences, 50% to 70% of which appear only once. Germline V gene lookup returns CDR1 LNHDA and CDR2 SQIVND (reference sequence). This CDR3 has 13 residues. Between the trimmed V and J ends, which lost 5 bases and 11 bases, there was a span of 15 bases. This receptor was identified in a human donor in good health, serving as a control. Sequenced material: sorted CD4+, CD8+, or CD8+CD57+ T cells (not recorded which) from PBMCs. The chain is built from TRBV19 and TRBJ2-2; D uncertain. CDR3 residues: CASSRTRQRELFF. In DNA, the CDR3 is TGTGCCAGTAGTCGGACCCGACAACGAGAGCTGTTTTTT.